A single sample is the source of the 3 T cell receptor beta chains below, sequenced in a study of blood T cell repertoires in COVID-19. The protocol was immunoSEQ multiplex PCR, while the TCRdb copy is restricted to in-frame clones and leaves out a portion. The data hold about 150,000 clones, with 91% observed a single time. Sequenced sample: peripheral blood. The receptor source for this set is a man in his fifties with acute or convalescent COVID-19.

The chain is built from TRBV5-1 and TRBJ2-5, with 10 bases fitting TRBD2. Losses at the gene ends were 5 bases for V and 4 bases for J; bases not matched to a gene: 5. Germline CDR1 SGHRS, CDR2 YFSETQ. This CDR3 is built from 14 residues. In DNA form, the CDR3 reads TGCGCCAGCAGTCAGCGGGGGGGCGGAGAGACCCAGTACTTC. The encoded protein is CASSQRGGGETQYF.

This clone was detected only once. The CDR3: CASRTREDTQYF. The CDR3 bases are TGTGCCAGCAGAACCCGCGAAGATACGCAGTATTTT. This sequence joins TRBV27 and TRBJ2-3; D call uncertain. This CDR3 is built from 12 residues. Per germline, CDR1 MNHEY and CDR2 SMNVEV (reference sequence). Trimming removed 6 bases from V and 5 bases from J, with 9 bases in between.

The V call is TRBV3-1 (or the pseudogene TRBV3-2), the J call TRBJ2-3; 8 nucleotides agree with TRBD1. Trimming at V came to 4 bases and at J to 5 bases, leaving 5 bases not matched to a gene. The CDR3 consists of 14 residues. Germline values: CDR1 LGHDT, CDR2 YNNKEL (reference sequence). The CDR3 here is CASSPGQGQDTQYF. As DNA, the CDR3 is TGTGCCAGCAGCCCTGGACAGGGTCAAGATACGCAGTATTTT.